The 6 T cell receptor beta chains below all came from one sample that was sequenced in a study of T cells after yellow fever vaccination. MiXCR was run by TCRdb on the 5' RACE reads, yielding one entry per CDR3 protein. Here the sample spans fewer than 150,000 distinct CDR3 sequences, approximately 7.1% being singletons. Sample: CD4+ T cells sorted from PBMCs, taken roughly 47 days after the first yellow fever vaccination. The source is a man younger than 30 who received the YFV17D yellow fever vaccine.

This clonotype was recorded many times. The chain couples TRBV12-3 or TRBV12-4 to TRBJ1-2, with D unclear. The CDR3 consists of 12 residues. V dropped 1 base and J dropped 2 bases, with 2 bases sitting between them. CDR3 sequence (DNA): TGTGCCAGCAGTTTAGGGAACTATGGCTACACCTTC. This gives the protein CASSLGNYGYTF.

This clonotype has ten or more counts. The chain combines TRBV7-6 with TRBJ2-4; the D is unclear. In germline, CDR1 is SGHVS, CDR2 FNYEAQ. The CDR3 is 15 amino acids. V dropped 5 bases and J dropped 0 bases, with 11 bases sitting between them. The CDR3 coding sequence is TGTGCCAGCAGCCCCTTGACTCTAGCCAAAAACATTCAGTACTTC. Its protein is CASSPLTLAKNIQYF.

The chain employs TRBV15 and TRBJ2-7; a weak D match, TRBD2 (6 bases). Germline CDR1 and CDR2: LNHNV and YYDKDF (reference sequence). This CDR3 has 15 amino acids. V was pared by 3 bases and J by 2 bases, with 14 bases between. The CDR3 reads CATSRDYRSAYEQYV. CDR3 nucleotides: TGTGCCACCAGCAGGGACTACAGATCAGCCTACGAGCAGTACGTC.

This clonotype was counted ten times or more. The chain combines TRBV4-3 with TRBJ1-6, with D maybe TRBD1 (6 bases). This CDR3 has 19 residues. V lost 0 bases and J 1 base, leaving 16 bases between the germline ends. In germline, CDR1 is LGHNA, CDR2 YSLEER. DNA for the CDR3: TGCGCCAGCAGCCAAGAAAGTGCCAGGGGAGGATCCTATAATTCACCCCTCCACTTT. Translation: CASSQESARGGSYNSPLHF.

CDR3 nucleotides: TGTGCCAGCAGCCCGGGGGCCGGGAGGAGCCGATGGGGGAACACTGAAGCTTTCTTT. Amino acids: CASSPGAGRSRWGNTEAFF. V and J are TRBV7-8 and TRBJ1-1; TRBD1 might be the D (6 bases). The length of the CDR3 is 19 residues. V was clipped by 5 bases and J by 1 base, with 26 bases between them. CDR1 SGHVS and CDR2 FQNEAQ come from the germline V gene.

This clonotype was detected many times. CDR3 loop: CASSLRGRTYF. The CDR3 DNA reads as TGTGCCAGCAGTTTACGGGGGCGCACGTATTTT. The chain is built from TRBV12-3 or TRBV12-4 and TRBJ2-3, with D perhaps assigned TRBD1 or TRBD2 (6 bases each). V shed 2 bases and J shed 14 bases, with 11 bases lying between them. The CDR3 totals 11 residues.